A single T cell receptor beta chain is shown here with its context. V was clipped by 7 bases and J by 2 bases, with 14 bases between them. Germline assignment: CDR1 MGHDK and CDR2 SYGVNS. The CDR3 covers 14 residues. The data stem from a study of high-grade serous ovarian cancer treatment subgroups. In the study overall: Mean per sample: approximately 14,000 reads, about 7,500 unique TCR beta rearrangements.

The data were produced by immunoSEQ multiplex PCR, yet TCRdb's version contains in-frame clones alone and is incomplete. Among 10,000 to 12,000 clones listed, approximately 70% were seen once. Tumor samples were taken before definitive surgery or chemotherapy. This sequence originates from a human donor with high-grade serous ovarian cancer. The sample comprised tumor tissue. The chain links TRBV25-1 to TRBJ1-2; no definite D call. The CDR3 region has the DNA TGTGCCAGCACCCCCGGCGCCGCAAACTATGGCTACACCTTC. This sequence encodes CASTPGAANYGYTF.